This passage covers 14 T cell receptor beta chains from one sample sequenced in a study of T-cell reconstitution after alpha-beta-depleted transplantation in children. Preparation of the TCRbeta library was carried out with unique molecular identifiers. TCRdb independently ran MiXCR on the PCR reads; one entry per CDR3 protein. The table records 640,000 or so distinct CDR3 sequences, around 16% of them present only once. The specimen was PBMCs from the stem cell graft donor, collected from the stem cell graft. The source of these receptors is a human donor who donated a stem cell graft to a child with acute myeloid leukemia.

The chain has TRBV5-6 and TRBJ2-4; D not certain. Looked up from germline, CDR1 is SGHDT and CDR2 is YYEEEE. With 2 bases removed from V and 0 bases from J, the gap between germline ends came to 15 bases. This CDR3 is 17 amino acids long. The CDR3 coding sequence is TGTGCCAGCAGCTTTGATGTCGGCAGACTAGCCAAAAACATTCAGTACTTC. Translating gives CASSFDVGRLAKNIQYF.

In its sample, this clonotype was seen a few times. The chain links TRBV6-5 to TRBJ2-2; 7 bases fit TRBD1. The length of the CDR3 is 17 residues. Trimming took 0 bases from V and 3 from J; bases not matched to a gene: 7. The germline V gene encodes CDR1 MNHEY and CDR2 SVGAGI. CDR3 DNA: TGTGCCAGCAGTTACTCCCAACAGGGGCGCGACACCGGGGAGCTGTTTTTT. It translates to CASSYSQQGRDTGELFF.

The chain uses TRBV12-3 or TRBV12-4 and TRBJ2-1, with a weak D call TRBD1 (6 bases). Trimming cost V 5 bases and J 7 bases, with 15 bases left between them. The length of the CDR3 is 14 residues. The CDR3 nucleotides read TGTGCCAGCAGTCCTCGGGACAAGAAAAATGAGCAGTTCTTC. Translating it yields CASSPRDKKNEQFF.

V gene TRBV24-1 combines with J gene TRBJ2-2, with D perhaps assigned TRBD1 or TRBD2 (5 bases each). Trimming shortened V by 4 bases and J by 2 bases, and 13 bases separated the two germline ends. This CDR3 has 16 residues. Germline CDR1 reads KGHDR; CDR2 reads SFDVKD. CDR3 nucleotides: TGTGCCACCAGTGAGTATGGGACCGAAAACACCGGGGAGCTGTTTTTT. Translation: CATSEYGTENTGELFF.

This clonotype was detected only a few times. This sequence joins TRBV15 and TRBJ1-5; no definite D call. CDR3 length: 15 residues. Germline CDR1 LNHNV, CDR2 YYDKDF (reference sequence). V was shortened by 1 base and J by 0 bases, with 7 bases between the two germline ends. The CDR3 is CATSRVLDSNQPQHF. The CDR3 DNA reads TGTGCCACCAGCAGAGTTCTAGATAGCAATCAGCCCCAGCATTTT.

The chain combines TRBV5-1 with TRBJ2-3; TRBD2 is a possible D gene (5 bases). Trimming took 4 bases from V and 0 from J, leaving 15 bases between them. CDR1 and CDR2 from the germline V gene are SGHRS and YFSETQ. This CDR3 comprises 16 residues. CDR3 coding DNA: TGCGCCAGCAGCCCGGCGGGCGGTAGGAGCACAGATACGCAGTATTTT. This sequence encodes CASSPAGGRSTDTQYF.

At least ten counts were recorded for this clonotype. The chain combines TRBV20-1 with TRBJ2-7, with D maybe TRBD2 (5 bases). Trimming cost V 6 bases and J 1 base, with 13 bases left between them. Germline V gene data show CDR1 as DFQATT and CDR2 as SNEGSKA (reference sequence). The CDR3 has 13 amino acids. The CDR3 loop reads CSALKTGSYEQYV. CDR3 sequence (DNA): TGCAGTGCACTAAAGACGGGATCCTACGAGCAGTACGTC.

Many counts were recorded for this clonotype. This chain uses TRBV27 with TRBJ2-2, with D hard to call. The length of the CDR3 is 16 residues. Deletions cut 5 bases from V and 4 bases from J, with 17 bases between. Germline-derived CDR1 and CDR2 are MNHEY and SMNVEV (reference sequence). DNA of the CDR3: TGTGCCAGCAGTCCTCCGACGTGGCAGGCCACCGGGGAGCTGTTTTTT. It yields the protein CASSPPTWQATGELFF.

This clonotype was found once. The chain combines TRBV20-1 with TRBJ2-3; no clear D gene. The CDR3 spans 12 residues. Germline V gives CDR1 DFQATT, CDR2 SNEGSKA (reference sequence). Trimming pared 6 bases from V and 1 base from J, leaving 8 bases between. CDR3: CSADNGTDTQYF. The CDR3 bases are TGCAGTGCGGATAACGGCACAGATACGCAGTATTTT.

The table lists this clonotype with many counts. The V and J genes are TRBV20-1 and TRBJ2-7, with D perhaps TRBD2 (6 bases). V was cut by 0 bases and J by 0 bases, with 12 bases left in between. Germline lookup yields CDR1 DFQATT and CDR2 SNEGSKA (reference sequence). The length of the CDR3 is 15 residues. The chain's CDR3 is CSARDRGKPSYEQYF. The CDR3 DNA is TGCAGTGCTAGAGATCGGGGGAAGCCCTCCTACGAGCAGTACTTC.

V is TRBV12-3 or TRBV12-4 and J is TRBJ2-7; 7 nucleotides agree with TRBD1. Germline trimming cut 3 bases from V and 6 bases from J; bases unmatched to any gene: 2. The CDR3 runs to 12 residues. The DNA for the CDR3 is TGTGCCAGCAGTTTTACAGGGGTCGAGCAGTACTTC. Amino acids: CASSFTGVEQYF.

The chain recombines TRBV20-1 with TRBJ2-1; 8 bases are shared with TRBD2. The length of the CDR3 is 16 residues. Germline V gene lookup returns CDR1 DFQATT and CDR2 SNEGSKA (reference sequence). Trimming took 0 bases from V and 5 from J; bases not matched to a gene: 9. This CDR3 is CSARDLLAGLNNEQFF. The CDR3 bases are TGCAGTGCTAGAGATCTTTTAGCGGGGCTTAACAATGAGCAGTTCTTC.

The chain has TRBV12-3 or TRBV12-4 and TRBJ2-3; D is undetermined. V was clipped by 1 base and J by 0 bases, with 11 bases between them. CDR3 length: 16 amino acids. The chain's CDR3 is CASSLGVAPSTDTQYF. Here the CDR3 DNA reads TGTGCCAGCAGTTTAGGGGTCGCACCCAGCACAGATACGCAGTATTTT.

This clonotype turned up a few times. The rearrangement joins TRBV20-1 to TRBJ2-7, with D perhaps matching TRBD1 (6 bases). CDR1 is DFQATT, CDR2 SNEGSKA, per germline (reference sequence). The CDR3 runs 12 residues. V lost 5 bases and J 5 bases, leaving 13 bases between the germline ends. DNA of the CDR3: TGCAGTGCTCTGAAACAGGGAAACGAGCAGTACTTC. This sequence encodes CSALKQGNEQYF.